These T cell receptor beta chains were read from a single sample in a study of blood T cell repertoires in COVID-19. Profiled with immunoSEQ multiplex PCR; TCRdb holds only in-frame clones, not every one. The table shows more than 90,000 clones, with about 92% occurring only once. The sequenced sample consisted of peripheral blood. These receptors originate from a man aged 50-59 years with active COVID-19. Both conserved end residues are part of each CDR3. D genes are given only for firm matches. Clone size appears in some rows only: once, few, many, or a class for an expanded clone.

j_call | v_call | clone_size | d_call | cdr3_aa | cdr3_nt
TRBJ2-7 | TRBV19 | . | . | CASSPPQGRYEQYF | TGTGCCAGTAGTCCCCCGCAGGGAAGGTACGAGCAGTACTTC
TRBJ2-5 | TRBV7-9 | . | TRBD1 | CASSPDRGLQETQYF | TGTGCCAGCAGCCCCGACAGGGGCCTCCAAGAGACCCAGTACTTC
TRBJ2-1 | TRBV18 | . | . | CASSPTLVGGGEQFF | TGTGCCAGCTCACCGACACTAGTGGGGGGTGGTGAGCAGTTCTTC
TRBJ2-7 | TRBV5-8 | . | TRBD1 | CASSFRTGGSEQYF | TGTGCCAGCAGCTTTCGGACAGGGGGTTCCGAGCAGTACTTC
TRBJ2-2 | TRBV6-6 | once | TRBD1 | CASSYPGQGTAGELFF | TGTGCCAGCAGTTACCCGGGACAGGGGACGGCCGGGGAGCTGTTTTTT
TRBJ2-1 | TRBV7-9 | . | TRBD2 | CASSPRGAGGRNEQFF | TGTGCCAGCAGCCCCAGGGGCGCGGGAGGGCGCAATGAGCAGTTCTTC
TRBJ2-1 | TRBV14 | . | . | CASSQGLELLGYEQFF | TGTGCCAGCAGCCAAGGGTTGGAACTTCTAGGCTATGAGCAGTTCTTC
TRBJ1-1 | TRBV28 | . | . | CASTYSGRGNTEAFF | TGTGCCAGCACCTACTCAGGCAGGGGGAACACTGAAGCTTTCTTT
TRBJ2-1 | TRBV7-9 | once | TRBD1 | CASSLGQGFNEQFF | TGTGCCAGCAGCTTGGGACAGGGATTCAATGAGCAGTTCTTC
TRBJ1-1 | TRBV6-5 | . | . | CASIPPSGWAFF | TGTGCCAGCATTCCTCCTTCGGGGTGGGCTTTCTTT
TRBJ2-5 | TRBV5-1 | . | . | CASSLAGPAETQYF | TGCGCCAGCAGCTTGGCAGGGCCAGCGGAGACCCAGTACTTC
TRBJ2-7 | TRBV3-1/TRBV3-2 | few | . | CASSQGGIEQYF | TGTGCCAGCAGCCAAGGTGGCATCGAGCAGTACTTC
TRBJ1-1 | TRBV7-3 | many | . | CASSLTGGPGTEAFF | TGTGCCAGCAGCTTAACCGGGGGACCGGGGACTGAAGCTTTCTTT
TRBJ2-2 | TRBV27 | . | TRBD2 | CASSLSLAGVGSTGELFF | TGTGCCAGCAGTTTATCGCTAGCGGGAGTGGGGAGCACCGGGGAGCTGTTTTTT
TRBJ2-7 | TRBV4-1 | . | TRBD1 | CASSRRQGPSYEQYF | TGCGCCAGCAGTCGAAGACAGGGGCCTTCCTACGAGCAGTACTTC
TRBJ2-3 | TRBV4-1 | . | . | CASSQDDGLNTDTQYF | TGCGCCAGCAGCCAAGATGACGGACTTAACACAGATACGCAGTATTTT
TRBJ1-1 | TRBV7-9 | . | . | CASSPSGTDNTEAFF | TGTGCCAGCAGCCCCAGCGGTACAGACAACACTGAAGCTTTCTTT
TRBJ2-6 | TRBV5-1 | . | . | CASSHTLSSSGANVLTF | TGCGCCAGCAGCCACACCTTATCAAGTTCTGGGGCCAACGTCCTGACTTTC
TRBJ2-7 | TRBV14 | . | TRBD2 | CASSRALAGESYEQYF | TGTGCCAGCAGCCGCGCACTAGCGGGGGAATCCTACGAGCAGTACTTC
TRBJ2-5 | TRBV7-6 | . | TRBD1 | CASSLNIGQGGETQYF | TGTGCCAGCAGCTTAAATATAGGACAGGGTGGAGAGACCCAGTACTTC
TRBJ2-5 | TRBV27 | . | . | CASSVGEVQETQYF | TGTGCCAGCAGTGTAGGGGAGGTCCAAGAGACCCAGTACTTC
TRBJ2-7 | TRBV7-9 | once | TRBD1 | CASSPNTGTGSYEQYF | TGTGCCAGCAGCCCGAATACCGGGACAGGCTCCTACGAGCAGTACTTC
TRBJ2-5 | TRBV7-6 | . | TRBD1 | CASIKGTGWDETQYF | TGTGCCAGCATTAAAGGGACAGGGTGGGACGAGACCCAGTACTTC
TRBJ2-2 | TRBV28 | . | TRBD1 | CASTWGTGNTGELFF | TGTGCCAGCACCTGGGGGACAGGGAACACCGGGGAGCTGTTTTTT
TRBJ2-2 | TRBV19 | . | TRBD2 | CASSGTSFTGELFF | TGTGCCAGTAGCGGGACTAGCTTCACCGGGGAGCTGTTTTTT
TRBJ2-1 | TRBV19 | . | . | CASKGPDEQFF | TGTGCCAGTAAGGGGCCCGATGAGCAGTTCTTC
TRBJ1-2 | TRBV5-1 | . | TRBD1 | CASSPGDSRDGYTF | TGCGCCAGCAGCCCGGGGGACAGTCGGGATGGCTACACCTTC
TRBJ1-1 | TRBV11-2 | . | . | CASSLAGVNTEAFF | TGTGCCAGCAGCTTAGCGGGAGTCAACACTGAAGCTTTCTTT
TRBJ2-4 | TRBV21-1 | . | . | CASSPSRTGNIQYF | TGTGCCAGCAGCCCATCCCGGACAGGGAACATTCAGTACTTC
TRBJ2-1 | TRBV27 | . | . | CASREQFF | TGTGCCAGCCGGGAGCAGTTCTTC
TRBJ1-5 | TRBV5-1 | . | . | CASSPDGGSLPQHF | TGCGCCAGCAGCCCCGACGGGGGGTCTTTGCCCCAGCATTTT
TRBJ2-2 | TRBV5-4 | . | . | CASSLVGSKGLFF | TGTGCCAGCAGCTTGGTAGGGAGCAAGGGGCTGTTTTTT